This T cell receptor beta chain was documented in a study of blood T cell repertoires in COVID-19. Study details: From the United States, Italy and Spain came samples of acute and convalescent COVID-19.

Original data processing: Amplification with reference gene primers provided the estimates of nucleated cell counts. The method was immunoSEQ multiplex PCR; TCRdb's version includes in-frame clones alone and lacks a portion of them. V, J and clone size are taken as reported in that table, and D and trimming were inferred from the DNA itself. This sample has roughly 100,000 clones, with 85% found just once. The CDR3 loop spans 15 amino acids. Between the trimmed V and J ends, which lost 2 bases and 6 bases, there was a span of 14 bases. CDR1 is MDHEN and CDR2 is SYDVKM in the germline V gene. Sequencing input: peripheral blood. The TCR sequence derives from a man aged 45 to 65 with acute or convalescent COVID-19. The chain employs TRBV28 and TRBJ2-1, with D perhaps TRBD2 (7 bases). The CDR3 loop is CASSLGGARINEQFF. The CDR3 bases are TGTGCCAGCAGTTTAGGGGGGGCGCGAATCAATGAGCAGTTCTTC.